This entry describes one TCR beta chain. Authors' processing steps: Counts of nucleated cells, estimated from reference gene primer amplification, were obtained. This table comes from immunoSEQ multiplex PCR, and its TCRdb copy is limited to in-frame clones, with some not included. The V and J calls and clone size are taken from that table; D and trimming were inferred from the DNA. Of some 200,000 clones in the sample, around 82% were seen once. This entry is derived from a study of blood T cell repertoires in COVID-19. Study details: The origin of the acute and convalescent COVID-19 samples was the United States, Italy and Spain. T cells, B-cell-depleted T cells, or PBMCs provided the cDNA or gDNA that served as material.

Germline V gene sequence: CDR1 SGHDN, CDR2 FVKESK. There are 15 residues in the CDR3. V was clipped by 5 bases and J by 6 bases, with 17 bases between them. This rearrangement joins TRBV14 to TRBJ2-1; possible D gene TRBD2, 5 bases. Specimen: peripheral blood. The sequence was collected from a human donor with acute or convalescent COVID-19. The donor label of this sample is uncertain. The CDR3 loop is CASSDGERRSNEQFF. CDR3 bases: TGTGCCAGCAGCGACGGGGAGCGGCGGTCCAATGAGCAGTTCTTC.